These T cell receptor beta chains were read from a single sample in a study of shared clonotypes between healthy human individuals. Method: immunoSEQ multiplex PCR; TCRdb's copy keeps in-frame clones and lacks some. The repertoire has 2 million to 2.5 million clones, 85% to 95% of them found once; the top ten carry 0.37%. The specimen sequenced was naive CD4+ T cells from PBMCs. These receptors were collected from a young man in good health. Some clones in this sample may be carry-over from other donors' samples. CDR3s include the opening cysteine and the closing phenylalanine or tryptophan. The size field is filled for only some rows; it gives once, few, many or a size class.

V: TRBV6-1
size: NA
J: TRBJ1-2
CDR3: CASSEAYGEAGYTF

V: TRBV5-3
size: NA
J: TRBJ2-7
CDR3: CARSLGSSGRTSSYEQYF

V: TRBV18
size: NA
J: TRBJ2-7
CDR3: CASSSSGRAGEQYF

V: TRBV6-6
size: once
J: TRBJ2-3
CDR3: CASSLGTNPTDTQYF

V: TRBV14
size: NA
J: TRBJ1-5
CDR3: CASSPSVGQPQHF

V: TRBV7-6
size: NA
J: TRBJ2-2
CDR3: CASSRGTPNTGELFF

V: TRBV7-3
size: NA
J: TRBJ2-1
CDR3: CASSNGASGNNEQFF

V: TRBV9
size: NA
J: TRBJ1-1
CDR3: CASSVAGGGTEAFF

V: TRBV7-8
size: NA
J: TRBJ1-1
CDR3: CASSQQGTNTEAFF

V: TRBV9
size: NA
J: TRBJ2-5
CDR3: CASSVGGLAAQETQYF

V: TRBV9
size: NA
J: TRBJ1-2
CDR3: CASSPTTGTYGYTF

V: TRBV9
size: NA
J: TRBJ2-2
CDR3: CASTTGSRLNTGELFF

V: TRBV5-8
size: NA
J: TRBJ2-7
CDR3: CASSPQTASYEQYF

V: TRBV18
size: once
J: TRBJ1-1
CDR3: CASSPSSPPPEAFF

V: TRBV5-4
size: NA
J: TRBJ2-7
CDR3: CASSLGPTYEQYF